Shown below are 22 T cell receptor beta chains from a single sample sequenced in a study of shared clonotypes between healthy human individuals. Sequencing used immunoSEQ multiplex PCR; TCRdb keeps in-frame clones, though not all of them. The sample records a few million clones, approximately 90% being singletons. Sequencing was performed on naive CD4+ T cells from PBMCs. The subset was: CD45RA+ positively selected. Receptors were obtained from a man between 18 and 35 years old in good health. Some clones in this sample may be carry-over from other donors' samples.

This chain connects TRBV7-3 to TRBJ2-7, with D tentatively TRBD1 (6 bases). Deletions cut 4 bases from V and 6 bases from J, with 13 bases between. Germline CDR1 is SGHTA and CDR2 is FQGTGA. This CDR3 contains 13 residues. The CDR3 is CASSSSGHLEQYF. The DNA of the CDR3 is TGTGCCAGCAGCTCTTCGGGACATCTCGAGCAGTACTTC.

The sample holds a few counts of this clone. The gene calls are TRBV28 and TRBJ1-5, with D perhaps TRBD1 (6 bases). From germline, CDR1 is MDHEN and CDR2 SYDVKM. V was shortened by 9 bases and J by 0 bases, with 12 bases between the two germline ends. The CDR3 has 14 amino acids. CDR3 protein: CASDNRASNQPQHF. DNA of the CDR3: TGTGCCAGTGATAACAGGGCTAGCAATCAGCCCCAGCATTTT.

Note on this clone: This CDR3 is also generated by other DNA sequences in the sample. The CDR3 protein is CSGGGTEAFF. CDR3 DNA sequence: TGCAGCGGGGGTGGCACTGAAGCTTTCTTT. The chain couples TRBV29-1 to TRBJ1-1; D gene ambiguous. Looked up from germline, CDR1 is SQVTM and CDR2 is ANQGSEA. Trimming took off 7 bases at V and 4 bases at J, with 7 bases between the two ends. This CDR3 region has 10 residues.

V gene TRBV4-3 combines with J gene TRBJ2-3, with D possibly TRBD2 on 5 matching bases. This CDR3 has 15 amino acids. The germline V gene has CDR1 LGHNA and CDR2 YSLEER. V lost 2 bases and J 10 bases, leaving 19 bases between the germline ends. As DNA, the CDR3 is TGCGCCAGCAGCCAAAGAGAGGCTAGCTTACTGCCGCAGTATTTT. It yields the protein CASSQREASLLPQYF.

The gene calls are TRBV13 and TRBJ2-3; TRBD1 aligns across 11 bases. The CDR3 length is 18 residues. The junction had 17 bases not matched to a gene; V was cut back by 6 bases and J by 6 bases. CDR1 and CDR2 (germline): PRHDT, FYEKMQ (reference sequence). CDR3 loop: CASRTGTGGLRDRDTQYF. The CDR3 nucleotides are TGTGCCAGCAGAACCGGGACAGGGGGTTTAAGGGACCGTGATACGCAGTATTTT.

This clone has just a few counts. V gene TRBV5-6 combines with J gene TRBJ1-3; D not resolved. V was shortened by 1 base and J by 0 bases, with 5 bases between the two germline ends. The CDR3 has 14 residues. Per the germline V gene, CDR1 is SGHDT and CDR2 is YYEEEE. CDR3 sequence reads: CASSLRFSGNTIYF. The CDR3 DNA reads TGTGCCAGCAGCTTGAGGTTCTCTGGAAACACCATATATTTT. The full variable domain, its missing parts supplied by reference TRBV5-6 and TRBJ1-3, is DAGVTQSPTHLIKTRGQQVTLRCSPKSGHDTVSWYQQALGQGPQFIFQYYEEEERQRGNFPDRFSGHQFPNYSSELNVNALLLGDSALYLCASSLRFSGNTIYFGEGSWLTVV.

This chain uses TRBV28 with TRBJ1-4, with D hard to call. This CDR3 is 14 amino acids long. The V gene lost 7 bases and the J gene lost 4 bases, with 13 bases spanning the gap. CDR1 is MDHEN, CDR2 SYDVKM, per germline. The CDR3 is CASTISQINEKLFF. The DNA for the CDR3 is TGTGCCAGCACCATTTCTCAGATTAATGAAAAACTGTTTTTT.

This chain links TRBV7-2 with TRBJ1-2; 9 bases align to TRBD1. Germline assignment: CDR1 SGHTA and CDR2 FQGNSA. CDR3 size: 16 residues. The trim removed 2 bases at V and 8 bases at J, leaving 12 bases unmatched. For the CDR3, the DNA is TGTGCCAGCAGCTTAAGTCTAGGGACAGGGAATCGGGGCTACACCTTC. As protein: CASSLSLGTGNRGYTF.

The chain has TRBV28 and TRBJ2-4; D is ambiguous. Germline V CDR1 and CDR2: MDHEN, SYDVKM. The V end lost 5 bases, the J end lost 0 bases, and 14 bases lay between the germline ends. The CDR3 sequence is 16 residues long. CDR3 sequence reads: CASSTRASGAKNIQYF. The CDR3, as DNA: TGTGCCAGCAGTACCCGGGCCTCGGGAGCCAAAAACATTCAGTACTTC.

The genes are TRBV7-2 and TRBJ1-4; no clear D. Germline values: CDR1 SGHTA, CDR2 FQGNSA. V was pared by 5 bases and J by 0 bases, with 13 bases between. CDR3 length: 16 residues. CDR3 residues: CASSESIQPTNEKLFF. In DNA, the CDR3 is TGTGCCAGCAGCGAAAGCATCCAGCCAACTAATGAAAAACTGTTTTTT.

CDR3 sequence: CASSLPRTGAGEGNTIYF. CDR3 coding DNA: TGCGCCAGCAGCTTGCCACGAACCGGGGCCGGAGAGGGAAACACCATATATTTT. The gene calls are TRBV5-1 and TRBJ1-3; D perhaps matches TRBD1 (5 bases). Germline CDR1 reads SGHRS; CDR2 reads YFSETQ. The germline V and J ends were trimmed by 1 base and 4 bases, with 21 bases remaining between them. This CDR3 contains 18 residues. The complete variable domain, with remaining parts taken from reference TRBV5-1 and TRBJ1-3, reads KAGVTQTPRYLIKTRGQQVTLSCSPISGHRSVSWYQQTPGQGLQFLFEYFSETQRNKGNFPGRFSGRQFSNSRSEMNVSTLELGDSALYLCASSLPRTGAGEGNTIYFGEGSWLTVV.

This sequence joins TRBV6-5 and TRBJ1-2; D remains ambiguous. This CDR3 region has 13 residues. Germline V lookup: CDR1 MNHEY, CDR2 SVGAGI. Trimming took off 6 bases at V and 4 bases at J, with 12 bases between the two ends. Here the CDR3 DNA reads TGTGCCAGCAGCAGGACCGCCGGCTATGGCTACACCTTC. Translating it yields CASSRTAGYGYTF.

The CDR3 DNA reads as TGTGCCAGCAGCATACTAGCGGGAGCGCGAAATGAGCAGTTCTTC. It yields the protein CASSILAGARNEQFF. The chain has TRBV6-6 and TRBJ2-1; TRBD2 agrees at 11 bases. The CDR3 has 15 amino acids. The junction had 8 bases not matched to a gene; V was cut back by 6 bases and J by 7 bases. Germline assignment: CDR1 MNHNY and CDR2 SVGAGI (reference sequence).

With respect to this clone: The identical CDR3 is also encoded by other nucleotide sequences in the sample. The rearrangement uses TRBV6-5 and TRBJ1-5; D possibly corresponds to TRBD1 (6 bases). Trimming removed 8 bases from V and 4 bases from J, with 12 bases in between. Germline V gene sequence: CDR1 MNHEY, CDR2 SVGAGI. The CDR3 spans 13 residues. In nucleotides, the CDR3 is TGTGCCAGCTCCGGGGGGCTTAATCAGCCCCAGCATTTT. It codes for CASSGGLNQPQHF.

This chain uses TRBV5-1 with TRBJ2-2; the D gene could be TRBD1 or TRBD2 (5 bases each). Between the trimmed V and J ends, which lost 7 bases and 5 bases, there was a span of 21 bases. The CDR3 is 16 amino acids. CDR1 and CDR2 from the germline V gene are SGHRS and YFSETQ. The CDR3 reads CASDSGPGKGTGELFF. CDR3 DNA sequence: TGCGCCAGCGACTCGGGGCCCGGGAAGGGTACCGGGGAGCTGTTTTTT.

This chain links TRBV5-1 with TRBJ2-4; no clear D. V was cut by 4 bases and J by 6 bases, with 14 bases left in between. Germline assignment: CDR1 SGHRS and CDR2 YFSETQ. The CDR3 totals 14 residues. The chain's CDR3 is CASSEPGLANIQYF. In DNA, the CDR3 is TGCGCCAGCAGCGAACCGGGTCTGGCAAACATTCAGTACTTC.

CDR3 protein: CASSLADRETQYF. In DNA form, the CDR3 reads TGTGCCAGCAGCTTAGCGGACCGGGAGACCCAGTACTTC. This rearrangement joins TRBV7-6 to TRBJ2-5; D remains unclear. Trimming cost V 0 bases and J 5 bases, with 7 bases left between them. Per the germline V gene, CDR1 is SGHVS and CDR2 is FNYEAQ. This CDR3 contains 13 residues. Full variable domain (rest looked up from reference TRBV7-6 and TRBJ2-5): GAGVSQSPRYKVTKRGQDVALRCDPISGHVSLYWYRQALGQGPEFLTYFNYEAQQDKSGLPNDRFSAERPEGSISTLTIQRTEQRDSAMYRCASSLADRETQYFGPGTRLLVL.

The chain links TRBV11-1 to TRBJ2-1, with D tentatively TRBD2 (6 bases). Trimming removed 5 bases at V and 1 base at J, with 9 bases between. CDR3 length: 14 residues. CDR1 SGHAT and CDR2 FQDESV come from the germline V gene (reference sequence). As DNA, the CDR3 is TGTGCCAGCAGCCCCCGGGGGTCCTACAATGAGCAGTTCTTC. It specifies CASSPRGSYNEQFF.

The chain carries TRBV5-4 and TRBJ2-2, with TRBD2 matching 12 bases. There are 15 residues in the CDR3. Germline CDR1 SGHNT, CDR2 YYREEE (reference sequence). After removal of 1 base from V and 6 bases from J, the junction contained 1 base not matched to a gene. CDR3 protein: CASSLSSGRAGELFF. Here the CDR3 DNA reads TGTGCCAGCAGCTTGTCTAGCGGGAGGGCCGGGGAGCTGTTTTTT.

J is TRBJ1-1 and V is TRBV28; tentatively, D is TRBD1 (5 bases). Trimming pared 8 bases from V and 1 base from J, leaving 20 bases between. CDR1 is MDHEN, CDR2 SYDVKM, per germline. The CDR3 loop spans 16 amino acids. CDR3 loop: CASGLQEGNSNTEAFF. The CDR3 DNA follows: TGTGCCAGCGGGTTACAAGAGGGGAACTCGAACACTGAAGCTTTCTTT.

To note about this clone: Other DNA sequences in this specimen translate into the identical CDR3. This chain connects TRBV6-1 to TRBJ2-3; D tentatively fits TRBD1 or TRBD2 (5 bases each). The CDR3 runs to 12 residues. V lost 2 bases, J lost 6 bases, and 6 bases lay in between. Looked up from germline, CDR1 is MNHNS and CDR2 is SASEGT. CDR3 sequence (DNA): TGTGCCAGCAGTGAATGGGGGGATACGCAGTATTTT. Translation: CASSEWGDTQYF.

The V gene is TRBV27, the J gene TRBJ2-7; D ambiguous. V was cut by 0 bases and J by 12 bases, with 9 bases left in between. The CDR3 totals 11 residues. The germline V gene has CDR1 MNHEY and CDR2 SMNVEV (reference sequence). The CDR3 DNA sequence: TGTGCCAGCAGTTTATCCGGGCGGTTGTACTTC. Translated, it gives CASSLSGRLYF.